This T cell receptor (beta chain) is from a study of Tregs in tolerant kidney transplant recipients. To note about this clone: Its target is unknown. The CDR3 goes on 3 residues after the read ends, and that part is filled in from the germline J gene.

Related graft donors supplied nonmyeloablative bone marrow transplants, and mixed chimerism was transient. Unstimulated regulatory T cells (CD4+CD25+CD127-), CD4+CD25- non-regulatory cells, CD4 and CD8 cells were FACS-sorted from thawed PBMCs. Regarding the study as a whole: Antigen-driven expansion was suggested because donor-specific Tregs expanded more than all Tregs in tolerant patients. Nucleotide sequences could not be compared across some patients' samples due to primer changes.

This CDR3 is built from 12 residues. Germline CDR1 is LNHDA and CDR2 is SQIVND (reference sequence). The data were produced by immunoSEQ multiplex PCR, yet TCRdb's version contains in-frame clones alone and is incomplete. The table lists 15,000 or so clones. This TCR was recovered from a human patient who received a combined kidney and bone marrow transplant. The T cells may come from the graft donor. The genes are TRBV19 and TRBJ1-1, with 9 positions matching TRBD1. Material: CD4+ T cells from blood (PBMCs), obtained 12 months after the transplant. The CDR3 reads CASSEYRGQAFF. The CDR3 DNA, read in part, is TGTGCCAGTAGTGAATACAGGGGGCAG.